This TCR beta chain comes out of a study of blood T cells in healthy people across ages. General observations from the study: Long-lived and aged donors differed, with more naive CD4+ cells and higher diversity in the long-lived.

Comments on this clonotype: Its antigen is currently unknown.

The CDR3 is 12 amino acids. Trimming removed 4 bases at V and 3 bases at J, with 4 bases between. Germline CDR1 and CDR2: SGDLS and YYNGEE. The authors ran a second PCR of 7 to 11 cycles using a sample-barcoded 5' primer and a J-beta primer mix. MiXCR, applied by TCRdb to the 5' RACE reads, yields one record per CDR3 protein. Of 540,000 or so distinct CDR3 sequences in the sample, less than 25% were seen once. The same data also went into a second study, on T cells of mothers and their children. Per that study: Using the M1S primer, the second PCR added sample barcodes along with 2-4 random nucleotides.

J is TRBJ2-2 and V is TRBV9; D not resolved. Material for sequencing was blood. This TCR derives from a boy younger than 18 in good health. CDR3 DNA sequence: TGTGCCAGCAGCATCGACACCGGGGAGCTGTTTTTT. The encoded protein is CASSIDTGELFF.